These 29 T cell receptor beta chains came from one sample sequenced in a study of CD8+ T cells in alopecia areata. Stated treatment: oral pan-JAK inhibitor, 5-10 mg twice daily. Sequencing templates came from extracted RNA that was reverse transcribed into cDNA. Here immunoSEQ multiplex PCR was the method, and the copy in TCRdb shows in-frame clones only, minus some. This repertoire shows some 150,000 clones, about 88% found once; its top ten account for around 13%. The sample consisted of CD8+ T cells sorted from blood, taken at week 4, from a patient treated with tofacitinib. Every receptor here comes from a human donor with alopecia areata.

The V and J genes are TRBV4-1 and TRBJ2-7; 9 bases match TRBD2. Germline CDR1 MGHRA, CDR2 YSYEKL. This CDR3 is 17 amino acids long. V gave up 2 bases and J gave up 0 bases; unmatched junction bases: 8. Written as DNA, the CDR3 is TGCGCCAGCAGCCAAATCGCTAGCGGGGCATTCTCCTACGAGCAGTACTTC. It specifies CASSQIASGAFSYEQYF.

The chain uses TRBV25-1 and TRBJ2-2, with no clear D. Germline loops: CDR1 MGHDK, CDR2 SYGVNS. The CDR3 length is 11 residues. The V end was cut by 8 bases, the J end by 6 bases, with 7 bases between. CDR3 loop: CASSLAGELFF. The CDR3 DNA reads as TGTGCCAGCTCTCTGGCCGGGGAGCTGTTTTTT.

V and J are TRBV6-1 and TRBJ2-4, with D perhaps TRBD2 (6 bases). CDR1 and CDR2 from the germline V gene are MNHNS and SASEGT. With 10 bases removed from V and 3 bases from J, the gap between germline ends came to 19 bases. The CDR3 length is 15 residues. CDR3 amino acids: CATIDGGWGKNIQYF. Written as DNA, the CDR3 is TGTGCCACTATCGATGGAGGGTGGGGCAAAAACATTCAGTACTTC.

A single count supports this clone. The gene calls are TRBV29-1 and TRBJ2-5, with D possibly called TRBD1 or TRBD2 (5 bases each). Trimming cost V 3 bases and J 5 bases, with 10 bases left between them. Germline V CDR1 and CDR2: SQVTM, ANQGSEA. The CDR3 totals 12 residues. The CDR3 reads CSVDGGWETQYF. CDR3 sequence (DNA): TGCAGCGTTGATGGGGGTTGGGAGACCCAGTACTTC.

Comment on this clone: The junction and the germline gene differ at one end; a read error may be behind it. The chain couples TRBV6-5 to TRBJ1-2; 8 nucleotides agree with TRBD1. The CDR3 sequence is 12 residues long. From germline, CDR1 is MNHEY and CDR2 SVGAGI. Here the CDR3 DNA reads TGTGCCAGCAGTTACACAGGGGGTGCTGTTAACTTC. Residues: CASSYTGGAVNF.

This chain links TRBV7-9 with TRBJ1-1; TRBD1 agrees at 7 bases. V was clipped by 4 bases and J by 3 bases; unmatched bases: 8. This CDR3 has 15 amino acids. Germline values: CDR1 SEHNR, CDR2 FQNEAQ (reference sequence). Here the CDR3 DNA reads TGTGCCAGCAGCTCTCAACAGGGGATGGACACTGAAGCTTTCTTT. Translated, it gives CASSSQQGMDTEAFF.

This chain links TRBV11-2 with TRBJ2-7; D gene uncertain. Germline V gene sequence: CDR1 SGHAT, CDR2 FQNNGV. This CDR3 has 16 residues. Trimming shortened V by 3 bases and J by 0 bases, and 15 bases separated the two germline ends. In DNA form, the CDR3 reads TGTGCCAGCAGCTTTTCCACATCAGGACCCTCCTACGAGCAGTACTTC. As protein: CASSFSTSGPSYEQYF.

This clone was observed once. The genes are TRBV4-2 and TRBJ2-7, with 11 positions matching TRBD1. The junction had 8 bases not matched to a gene; V was cut back by 4 bases and J by 3 bases. The germline V gene has CDR1 LGHNA and CDR2 YNFKEQ. The CDR3 runs to 16 residues. This CDR3 is CASSPTRTGGFYEQYF. CDR3 DNA: TGTGCCAGCAGCCCAACACGGACAGGGGGCTTCTACGAGCAGTACTTC.

In the case of this clone: The sample holds other DNA sequences that translate to the same CDR3. The CDR3 DNA follows: TGTGCCAGCAGTCTCGGACAGGGACGGTACGAGCAGTACTTC. This codes for CASSLGQGRYEQYF. This sequence joins TRBV27 and TRBJ2-7; 8 bases fit TRBD1. The CDR3 contains 14 residues. The V gene end was trimmed by 5 bases and the J gene end by 4 bases; junction bases not matched to a gene: 7. CDR1 is MNHEY, CDR2 SMNVEV, per germline (reference sequence).

V gene TRBV7-8 combines with J gene TRBJ1-5, with unresolved D. The germline gives CDR1 SGHVS, CDR2 FQNEAQ. Trimming stripped 5 bases from V and 7 bases from J, with 9 bases between. This CDR3 is built from 12 residues. Written as DNA, the CDR3 is TGTGCCAGCAGCGGCACGGACCAGCCCCAGCATTTT. Encoded protein: CASSGTDQPQHF.

V and J are TRBV13 and TRBJ1-1, with unresolved D. Germline V gene lookup returns CDR1 PRHDT and CDR2 FYEKMQ (reference sequence). V lost 5 bases and J 1 base, leaving 14 bases between the germline ends. The CDR3 contains 15 residues. The DNA of the CDR3 is TGTGCCAGCAGCCTGGCGTGGGAGTCGAACACTGAAGCTTTCTTT. Its translation is CASSLAWESNTEAFF.

In its sample, this clone was seen once. This chain joins TRBV27 and TRBJ2-7, with D unresolved. Trimming removed 1 base at V and 0 bases at J, with 7 bases between. Germline V gives CDR1 MNHEY, CDR2 SMNVEV (reference sequence). The CDR3 loop spans 14 amino acids. The CDR3 DNA follows: TGTGCCAGCAGTTTATTGGCGAGCTCCTACGAGCAGTACTTC. Translation gives CASSLLASSYEQYF.

This chain links TRBV6-5 with TRBJ1-5, with D unclear. Germline V gives CDR1 MNHEY, CDR2 SVGAGI. CDR3 size: 13 residues. The V gene lost 2 bases and the J gene lost 4 bases, with 6 bases spanning the gap. CDR3 DNA: TGTGCCAGCAGTTACGCGGTTAATCAGCCCCAGCATTTT. It yields the protein CASSYAVNQPQHF.

The chain has TRBV30 and TRBJ2-3; 9 nucleotides line up with TRBD1. The CDR3 covers 14 residues. The germline CDR1 and CDR2 sequences are GTSNPN and SVGIG (reference sequence). The junction had 2 bases not matched to a gene; V was cut back by 1 base and J by 3 bases. The CDR3 protein is CAWSGQGGTDTQYF. CDR3 in DNA: TGTGCCTGGAGTGGACAGGGGGGGACAGATACGCAGTATTTT.

V usage is TRBV7-9 and J usage is TRBJ2-7; 7 bases match TRBD1. CDR3 size: 15 residues. V lost 6 bases to trimming and J lost 5 bases; unmatched junction nucleotides: 13. CDR1 is SEHNR, CDR2 FQNEAQ, per germline (reference sequence). The CDR3 protein is CASSSGQMRGHEQYF. CDR3 nucleotides: TGTGCCAGCAGTTCGGGACAGATGAGAGGACACGAGCAGTACTTC.

The rearrangement joins TRBV5-6 to TRBJ2-7; no reliable D call. V dropped 0 bases and J dropped 7 bases, with 14 bases sitting between them. Germline V CDR1 and CDR2: SGHDT, YYEEEE. This CDR3 spans 14 amino acids. The CDR3 nucleotides read TGTGCCAGCAGCTTGGGAGCATCCCTCAAGGAGCAGTACTTC. Protein sequence: CASSLGASLKEQYF.

The rearrangement uses TRBV2 and TRBJ2-3; the match to TRBD1 covers 7 bases. V shed 9 bases and J 4 bases; nucleotides not matched to a gene: 10. The germline CDR1 and CDR2 sequences are SNHLY and FYNNEI. The CDR3 is 14 amino acids. The CDR3 region has the DNA TGTGCCAGGGGCGTGGCTCAGGGGGCAGATACGCAGTATTTT. Its protein product is CARGVAQGADTQYF.

This clone was counted between two and nine times. J is TRBJ1-4 and V is TRBV27; D call uncertain. The length of the CDR3 is 14 residues. V was shortened by 4 bases and J by 4 bases, with 10 bases between the two germline ends. Germline V gene lookup returns CDR1 MNHEY and CDR2 SMNVEV (reference sequence). CDR3: CASSYGAFNEKLFF. The CDR3 DNA sequence: TGTGCCAGCAGTTACGGAGCTTTTAATGAAAAACTGTTTTTT.

The rearrangement links TRBV27 to TRBJ2-5; 8 bases align to TRBD1. TRBJ2-7 explains the end of the DNA better; the J call may be wrong. Germline V gene lookup returns CDR1 MNHEY and CDR2 SMNVEV (reference sequence). This CDR3 is built from 15 residues. CDR3: CASSPDRENAYEQYF. CDR3 bases: TGTGCCAGCAGTCCGGACAGGGAAAACGCCTACGAGCAGTACTTC.

The chain joins TRBV6-5 to TRBJ2-7; 10 nucleotides match TRBD1. J gave up 5 bases and V 5 bases, and 9 bases lay outside the gene matches. Germline lookup yields CDR1 MNHEY and CDR2 SVGAGI. The CDR3 sequence is 15 residues long. For the CDR3, the DNA is TGTGCCAGCAGTAGCCGGGACAGGGGCCTCGACGAGCAGTACTTC. It is translated as CASSSRDRGLDEQYF.

The sample holds a few counts of this clone. CDR3 DNA: TGTGCCAGCAGCTCTCGGGAGGGCCCGTACAATGAGCAGTTCTTC. Its protein is CASSSREGPYNEQFF. V gene TRBV7-8 combines with J gene TRBJ2-1; 8 positions agree with TRBD2. The CDR3 runs 15 residues. J lost 4 bases, V lost 4 bases, and 6 bases had no gene match. From germline, CDR1 is SGHVS and CDR2 FQNEAQ.

This chain links TRBV7-3 with TRBJ1-1; D ambiguous. V was trimmed by 5 bases and J by 5 bases, leaving 15 bases between them. The CDR3 sequence is 14 residues long. Germline V lookup: CDR1 SGHTA, CDR2 FQGTGA. CDR3: CASSPGGERTEAFF. The CDR3 region has the DNA TGTGCCAGCAGCCCCGGCGGAGAGAGGACTGAAGCTTTCTTT. Looking up the rest from reference TRBV7-3 and TRBJ1-1 gives the full variable domain: GAGVSQTPSNKVTEKGKYVELRCDPISGHTALYWYRQSLGQGPEFLIYFQGTGAADDSGLPNDRFFAVRPEGSVSTLKIQRTERGDSAVYLCASSPGGERTEAFFGQGTRLTVV.

This chain uses TRBV29-1 with TRBJ2-6; a possible D gene is TRBD1 (6 bases). The CDR3 sequence is 17 residues long. Germline CDR1 reads SQVTM; CDR2 reads ANQGSEA. V was shortened by 3 bases and J by 4 bases, with 19 bases between the two germline ends. The CDR3 sequence: CSVDFPPTGSGANVLTF. The CDR3 nucleotides read TGCAGCGTTGATTTCCCGCCAACAGGGAGCGGGGCCAACGTCCTGACTTTC. Full variable domain (rest looked up from reference TRBV29-1 and TRBJ2-6): SAVISQKPSRDICQRGTSLTIQCQVDSQVTMMFWYRQQPGQSLTLIATANQGSEATYESGFVIDKFPISRPNLTFSTLTVSNMSPEDSSIYLCSVDFPPTGSGANVLTFGAGSRLTVL.

The chain has TRBV30 and TRBJ2-1, with TRBD2 identical over 16 bases. The germline CDR1 and CDR2 sequences are GTSNPN and SVGIG (reference sequence). V dropped 4 bases and J dropped 7; count of bases not matched to a gene: 13. The CDR3 sequence is 18 residues long. In DNA, the CDR3 is TGTGCCTGGAACAAGGGACTAGCGGGGGGGCCTTCTTGGAATGAGCAGTTCTTC. This sequence encodes CAWNKGLAGGPSWNEQFF.

The chain is built from TRBV4-1 and TRBJ2-7; D uncertain. Trimming took off 0 bases at V and 6 bases at J, with 9 bases between the two ends. The CDR3 consists of 13 residues. Germline assignment: CDR1 MGHRA and CDR2 YSYEKL. Here the CDR3 DNA reads TGCGCCAGCAGCCAAGATCCCTTGGGCGAGCAGTACTTC. Amino acid sequence: CASSQDPLGEQYF.

This chain connects TRBV27 to TRBJ2-3, with D maybe TRBD1 (6 bases). The germline V and J ends were trimmed by 6 bases and 1 base, with 11 bases remaining between them. CDR3 length: 14 amino acids. CDR1 and CDR2 (germline): MNHEY, SMNVEV (reference sequence). DNA for the CDR3: TGTGCCAGCAGCGTCTACAGGGGCACAGATACGCAGTATTTT. The encoded protein is CASSVYRGTDTQYF.

Notes on this clone: The junction shows a germline mismatch at one end, possibly a read error. This chain joins TRBV7-9 and TRBJ2-7; 9 nucleotides line up with TRBD1. This CDR3 has 15 amino acids. Germline CDR1 is SEHNR and CDR2 is FQNEAQ (reference sequence). CDR3 protein: CASSPRTGEVYVQYF. In nucleotides, the CDR3 is TGTGCCAGCAGCCCCCGGACAGGGGAAGTTTACGTGCAGTACTTC. The full variable domain, its missing parts supplied by reference TRBV7-9 and TRBJ2-7, is DTGVSQNPRHKITKRGQNVTFRCDPISEHNRLYWYRQTLGQGPEFLTYFQNEAQLEKSRLLSDRFSAERPKGSFSTLEIQRTEQGDSAMYLCASSPRTGEVYVQYFGPGTRLTVT.

This clone was observed a handful of times. The J gene is TRBJ2-1, the V gene TRBV7-9, with 11 bases lining up with TRBD1. Trimming cost V 5 bases and J 8 bases; bases outside gene matches: 17. CDR3 length: 18 amino acids. In germline, CDR1 is SEHNR, CDR2 FQNEAQ (reference sequence). The CDR3 DNA sequence: TGTGCCAGCAGCCAAACAGACCCCGGGACAGGGGGTCACGATGAGCAGTTCTTC. Its protein product is CASSQTDPGTGGHDEQFF.

The rearrangement joins TRBV10-3 to TRBJ1-5; tentatively, D is TRBD1 (5 bases). The CDR3 contains 16 residues. Trimming removed 2 bases from V and 3 bases from J, with 14 bases in between. The germline CDR1 and CDR2 sequences are ENHRY and SYGVKD. The DNA for the CDR3 is TGTGCCATCAGTGAGGAGGGAGGGACCCTCAATCAGCCCCAGCATTTT. This sequence encodes CAISEEGGTLNQPQHF.